The 31 T cell receptor beta chains presented below share a single source sample, sequenced in a study of Ad26.COV2.S vaccination and SARS-CoV-2 variants. Using immunoSEQ multiplex PCR, the repertoire was profiled, and TCRdb retains in-frame clones only, with some absent. In the table there are hundreds of thousands of clones, approximately 89% of which are singletons. Noted treatment: over 15 received Ad26.COV2.S at low or high dose, single or two shots; about 5 received placebo; per-sample allocation not given. Collection of samples fell on day 63 after the first vaccine or placebo injection. This specimen was peripheral blood, taken in a trial of Ad26.COV2.S vaccine versus placebo. The receptor source for this set is a person between 18 and 65 years old who received the Ad26.COV2.S COVID-19 vaccine or a placebo.

V gene TRBV15 combines with J gene TRBJ1-5, with a possible D match to TRBD1 (5 bases). CDR3 length: 14 amino acids. With 1 base removed from V and 6 bases from J, the gap between germline ends came to 10 bases. From germline, CDR1 is LNHNV and CDR2 YYDKDF (reference sequence). The CDR3 DNA follows: TGTGCCACCAGCAGAGGGGCAGGGCGTCAGCCCCAGCATTTT. Its protein is CATSRGAGRQPQHF.

The chain employs TRBV4-2 and TRBJ2-2; weak D call: TRBD2 (6 bases). CDR3 size: 16 residues. The V gene's germline CDR1 is LGHNA and CDR2 YNFKEQ. V lost 1 base and J lost 6, with 15 bases in between. CDR3: CASSQGLSGEAGELFF. The CDR3 DNA reads as TGTGCCAGCAGCCAAGGTCTCTCCGGGGAGGCCGGGGAGCTGTTTTTT.

The CDR3 nucleotides are TGTGCCAGCAGCCAAGAACTCGCTAGCGGTGCCTACGAGCAGTACTTC. Translated: CASSQELASGAYEQYF. The chain has TRBV4-2 and TRBJ2-7; 7 nucleotides line up with TRBD2. Germline CDR1 is LGHNA and CDR2 is YNFKEQ. The V segment lost 0 bases and the J segment 2 bases; nucleotides outside the gene matches: 7. This CDR3 has 16 amino acids.

This clone has just one count. This rearrangement joins TRBV24-1 to TRBJ2-2; TRBD2 might be the D (5 bases). V was trimmed by 3 bases and J by 0 bases, leaving 13 bases between them. This CDR3 region has 17 residues. Germline lookup yields CDR1 KGHDR and CDR2 SFDVKD. The CDR3 nucleotides read TGTGCCACCAGTGATCCCCGGACTGGAGCGAACACCGGGGAGCTGTTTTTT. This codes for CATSDPRTGANTGELFF.

The V gene is TRBV19, the J gene TRBJ2-7; D remains ambiguous. Germline loops: CDR1 LNHDA, CDR2 SQIVND (reference sequence). V dropped 2 bases and J dropped 6 bases, with 17 bases sitting between them. The CDR3 runs 15 residues. CDR3 sequence reads: CASSIQPDAFREQYF. The CDR3 region has the DNA TGTGCCAGTAGTATACAACCTGATGCCTTCCGCGAGCAGTACTTC. Full variable domain (remainder filled in from reference TRBV19 and TRBJ2-7): DGGITQSPKYLFRKEGQNVTLSCEQNLNHDAMYWYRQDPGQGLRLIYYSQIVNDFQKGDIAEGYSVSREKKESFPLTVTSAQKNPTAFYLCASSIQPDAFREQYFGPGTRLTVT.

On this clone: Other nucleotide sequences in the sample specify the same CDR3. The chain uses TRBV7-2 and TRBJ1-1, with 8 bases matching TRBD1. The CDR3 loop spans 14 amino acids. Unmatched junction bases numbered 7, after V lost 5 bases and J lost 5 bases. Germline V CDR1 and CDR2: SGHTA, FQGNSA. CDR3 DNA: TGTGCCAGCAGCCCCGACAGGGGAAGGACTGAAGCTTTCTTT. It is translated as CASSPDRGRTEAFF. Together with reference TRBV7-2 and TRBJ1-1, the CDR3 gives the full variable domain: GAGVSQSPSNKVTEKGKDVELRCDPISGHTALYWYRQSLGQGLEFLIYFQGNSAPDKSGLPSDRFSAERTGGSVSTLTIQRTQQEDSAVYLCASSPDRGRTEAFFGQGTRLTVV.

The V call is TRBV3-1 (or the pseudogene TRBV3-2), the J call TRBJ2-3; tentatively, D is TRBD1 or TRBD2 (5 bases each). V lost 0 bases and J 3 bases, leaving 10 bases between the germline ends. The germline CDR1 and CDR2 sequences are LGHDT and YNNKEL (reference sequence). This CDR3 comprises 15 residues. The CDR3 here is CASSQDLGETDTQYF. The CDR3 DNA sequence: TGTGCCAGCAGCCAAGATCTGGGGGAAACAGATACGCAGTATTTT.

The chain combines TRBV7-9 with TRBJ2-1; 9 bases are shared with TRBD1. V trimming: 5 bases; J trimming: 7 bases; junction bases outside the gene matches: 9. The CDR3 is made up of 15 amino acids. Germline V CDR1 and CDR2: SEHNR, FQNEAQ (reference sequence). The CDR3 nucleotides read TGTGCCAGCAGCCACCGACAGGGGGAGTCTAATGAGCAGTTCTTC. Translated: CASSHRQGESNEQFF.

The chain has TRBV4-3 and TRBJ1-3, with D hard to call. Trimming cost V 4 bases and J 0 bases, with 13 bases left between them. Germline V CDR1 and CDR2: LGHNA, YSLEER. The CDR3 extends over 16 amino acids. The CDR3 DNA reads as TGCGCCAGCAGCCGTGTGCTGGCGAGCTCTGGAAACACCATATATTTT. Amino acid sequence: CASSRVLASSGNTIYF.

In this sample, this clone turned up a few times. This chain joins TRBV10-3 and TRBJ1-6; D is undetermined. CDR1 and CDR2 (germline): ENHRY, SYGVKD. This CDR3 spans 14 amino acids. Trimming pared 2 bases from V and 10 bases from J, leaving 12 bases between. CDR3 loop: CAISERVGFSPLHF. CDR3 nucleotide sequence: TGTGCCATCAGTGAGAGGGTGGGGTTCTCACCCCTCCACTTT.

The chain combines TRBV4-3 with TRBJ2-3; tentatively, D is TRBD2 (6 bases). This CDR3 region has 18 residues. Per the germline V gene, CDR1 is LGHNA and CDR2 is YSLEER. V gave up 1 base and J gave up 2 bases, with 19 bases separating them. The CDR3 coding sequence is TGCGCCAGCAGCCAAGCTTCCCACGCGGGGCCAAACACAGATACGCAGTATTTT. This translates into CASSQASHAGPNTDTQYF.

The rearrangement uses TRBV5-8 and TRBJ2-7, with a possible D match to TRBD2 (7 bases). Trimming took 5 bases from V and 6 from J, leaving 21 bases between them. Germline CDR1 reads SGHTS; CDR2 reads YDEGEE. CDR3 length: 15 residues. Here the CDR3 DNA reads TGTGCCAGCAGTCGCCAAGGGGGGAGGGCCCGCGAGCAGTACGTC. Translating gives CASSRQGGRAREQYV.

The gene calls are TRBV27 and TRBJ1-5, with D perhaps matching TRBD1 (5 bases). The CDR3 runs to 14 residues. Looked up from germline, CDR1 is MNHEY and CDR2 is SMNVEV (reference sequence). V was pared by 7 bases and J by 5 bases, with 15 bases between. CDR3 loop: CASKGTGSHQPQHF. The CDR3 region has the DNA TGTGCCAGCAAAGGGACGGGGAGCCATCAGCCCCAGCATTTT.

The chain combines TRBV7-3 with TRBJ2-3; 7 nucleotides agree with TRBD1. With 3 bases clipped from V and 5 bases from J, the junction kept 5 bases outside the gene matches. The CDR3 loop spans 14 amino acids. Germline V gene sequence: CDR1 SGHTA, CDR2 FQGTGA. CDR3 nucleotide sequence: TGTGCCAGCAGCTTTGTAGGGGGCGGAGATACGCAGTATTTT. Protein product: CASSFVGGGDTQYF.

The chain combines TRBV6-5 with TRBJ1-1; no clear D gene. The CDR3 is 13 residues long. In germline, CDR1 is MNHEY, CDR2 SVGAGI. V was shortened by 6 bases and J by 0 bases, with 8 bases between the two germline ends. The CDR3 DNA reads TGTGCCAGCAGGAGGACCGTGAACACTGAAGCTTTCTTT. Amino acid sequence: CASRRTVNTEAFF.

The chain recombines TRBV28 with TRBJ1-6; 8 bases line up with TRBD1. The germline V gene encodes CDR1 MDHEN and CDR2 SYDVKM. J lost 17 bases, V lost 5 bases, and 11 bases had no gene match. CDR3 length: 13 residues. CDR3 region: CASSLGQGLFIHF. CDR3 coding DNA: TGTGCCAGCAGTCTCGGACAGGGTTTATTTATCCACTTT.

The gene calls are TRBV28 and TRBJ1-2; 7 bases are a match to TRBD1. V lost 6 bases and J lost 4; bases outside the gene matches: 5. The CDR3 has 13 amino acids. Per the germline V gene, CDR1 is MDHEN and CDR2 is SYDVKM. The CDR3, as DNA: TGTGCCAGCAGGGCCGGACAGGCCTATGGCTACACCTTC. Its protein is CASRAGQAYGYTF.

Only a few counts were recorded for this clone. The chain uses TRBV6-1 and TRBJ1-5, with D maybe TRBD1 (6 bases). This CDR3 has 16 amino acids. Germline V lookup: CDR1 MNHNS, CDR2 SASEGT. V dropped 1 base and J dropped 6 bases, with 16 bases sitting between them. CDR3 residues: CASSEDAGGGGQPQHF. The CDR3 nucleotides read TGTGCCAGCAGTGAAGATGCCGGGGGCGGCGGTCAGCCCCAGCATTTT.

The chain combines TRBV9 with TRBJ1-1; D is uncertain. This CDR3 comprises 16 residues. Trimming took off 7 bases at V and 4 bases at J, with 23 bases between the two ends. The germline V gene has CDR1 SGDLS and CDR2 YYNGEE. CDR3 amino acids: CASAPDPRGAGTEAFF. The CDR3 coding sequence is TGTGCCAGCGCTCCGGACCCTCGGGGAGCCGGCACTGAAGCTTTCTTT.

This chain joins TRBV19 and TRBJ1-2; D is unclear. Germline CDR1 reads LNHDA; CDR2 reads SQIVND (reference sequence). The CDR3 consists of 12 residues. V lost 2 bases and J lost 8, with 9 bases in between. The chain's CDR3 is CASSILYGGYTF. CDR3 nucleotide sequence: TGTGCCAGTAGTATACTATATGGGGGCTACACCTTC.

The chain recombines TRBV6-4 with TRBJ1-5, with D perhaps matching TRBD1 (5 bases). Germline V gene lookup returns CDR1 MRHNA and CDR2 SNTAGT. CDR3 length: 14 residues. V was pared by 6 bases and J by 7 bases, with 16 bases between. Written as DNA, the CDR3 is TGTGCCAGCAGGGGGGGTAAGACCCACCAGCCCCAGCATTTT. It specifies CASRGGKTHQPQHF.

The gene calls are TRBV7-2 and TRBJ2-1, with D tentatively TRBD2 (5 bases). The V end lost 5 bases, the J end lost 6 bases, and 20 bases lay between the germline ends. Germline V CDR1 and CDR2: SGHTA, FQGNSA. The CDR3 totals 16 residues. The CDR3 is CASSQATAGLVNEQFF. The CDR3 coding sequence is TGTGCCAGCAGCCAGGCGACGGCGGGTCTGGTCAATGAGCAGTTCTTC.

The chain has TRBV7-6 and TRBJ2-7; D is possibly TRBD1 (6 bases). CDR1 and CDR2 (germline): SGHVS, FNYEAQ. The V and J ends lost 5 bases and 5 bases respectively, with 13 bases between them. CDR3 size: 13 residues. CDR3 residues: CASSGQLVDEQYF. CDR3 nucleotides: TGTGCCAGCAGCGGACAGTTAGTCGACGAGCAGTACTTC.

The rearrangement links TRBV3-1 (or the pseudogene TRBV3-2) to TRBJ2-2; perhaps TRBD2 as D (6 bases). CDR1 and CDR2 from the germline V gene are LGHDT and YNNKEL (reference sequence). This CDR3 is built from 15 residues. Trimming took 6 bases from V and 5 from J, leaving 16 bases between them. The CDR3 coding sequence is TGTGCCAGCAGACGGGACTTGTTGGGAACCGGGGAGCTGTTTTTT. Protein sequence: CASRRDLLGTGELFF.

The chain carries TRBV28 and TRBJ2-1; D might be TRBD2 (6 bases). Trimming took off 4 bases at V and 9 bases at J, with 13 bases between the two ends. Germline values: CDR1 MDHEN, CDR2 SYDVKM. The CDR3 is 13 amino acids. The CDR3 DNA follows: TGTGCCAGCAGTTGGGCGGGGTCTGGTGAGCAGTTCTTC. This translates into CASSWAGSGEQFF. Drawing the rest from reference TRBV28 and TRBJ2-1, the complete variable domain is DVKVTQSSRYLVKRTGEKVFLECVQDMDHENMFWYRQDPGLGLRLIYFSYDVKMKEKGDIPEGYSVSREKKERFSLILESASTNQTSMYLCASSWAGSGEQFFGPGTRLTVL.

The genes are TRBV7-2 and TRBJ1-2; D is unclear. Looked up from germline, CDR1 is SGHTA and CDR2 is FQGNSA. This CDR3 has 14 amino acids. Trimming cost V 1 base and J 8 bases, with 14 bases left between them. The CDR3 sequence: CASSLVAFGGGYTF. CDR3 bases: TGTGCCAGCAGCTTAGTCGCTTTTGGAGGAGGCTACACCTTC. The variable domain in full, completed from reference TRBV7-2 and TRBJ1-2, reads GAGVSQSPSNKVTEKGKDVELRCDPISGHTALYWYRQSLGQGLEFLIYFQGNSAPDKSGLPSDRFSAERTGGSVSTLTIQRTQQEDSAVYLCASSLVAFGGGYTFGSGTRLTVV.

This clone has just one count. This chain links TRBV12-3 or TRBV12-4 with TRBJ2-5; D is ambiguous. Trimming shortened V by 6 bases and J by 5 bases, and 10 bases separated the two germline ends. This CDR3 has 12 residues. This CDR3 is CASSWREETQYF. The CDR3 nucleotides are TGTGCCAGCAGCTGGAGAGAGGAGACCCAGTACTTC.

This clone came up many times. The gene calls are TRBV9 and TRBJ2-3; D gene uncertain. The V end was cut by 3 bases, the J end by 5 bases, with 10 bases between. The CDR3 spans 13 residues. Germline values: CDR1 SGDLS, CDR2 YYNGEE. CDR3 in amino acids: CASSALLGDTQYF. DNA for the CDR3: TGTGCCAGCAGCGCCCTACTTGGAGATACGCAGTATTTT.

The genes are TRBV4-2 and TRBJ2-6; 7 nucleotides match TRBD2. The CDR3 is 18 residues long. Germline CDR1 reads LGHNA; CDR2 reads YNFKEQ. V trimming: 0 bases; J trimming: 0 bases; junction bases outside the gene matches: 5. DNA for the CDR3: TGTGCCAGCAGCCAAGAACACCGGGGGGTCTCTGGGGCCAACGTCCTGACTTTC. Protein product: CASSQEHRGVSGANVLTF.

This clone was seen just once. The chain links TRBV7-3 to TRBJ1-1; D gene uncertain. Per germline, CDR1 SGHTA and CDR2 FQGTGA. The CDR3 contains 13 residues. V lost 4 bases and J lost 6, with 12 bases in between. The CDR3 spells CASSSGPAAEAFF. DNA for the CDR3: TGTGCCAGCAGCTCCGGACCAGCCGCTGAAGCTTTCTTT.

As to this clone: One end of the junction does not line up with germline, which may come from a read error. V and J are TRBV7-7 and TRBJ2-5; D ambiguous. Germline V gene data show CDR1 as SSHAT and CDR2 as FNYEAQ (reference sequence). The length of the CDR3 is 14 residues. The CDR3: CASSLVPNGETQYF. CDR3 bases: TGTGCTAGCAGCTTAGTTCCGAATGGGGAGACCCAGTACTTC.